Listed here are 25 T cell receptor beta chains from one sample, sequenced in a study of PD-1 blockade in classical Hodgkin lymphoma. Every single patient, without exception, relapsed after autologous stem cell transplantation, and brentuximab vedotin exposure varied. The protocol was immunoSEQ multiplex PCR, while the TCRdb copy is restricted to in-frame clones and leaves out a portion. Among some 10,000 clones listed, about three quarters were seen once. Sequenced here: peripheral blood mononuclear cells (PBMCs), sampled at baseline. The receptors originated from a human donor with classical Hodgkin lymphoma.

This clone appeared a few times. V usage is TRBV10-2 and J usage is TRBJ1-6, with D unclear. The germline CDR1 and CDR2 sequences are WSHSY and SAAADI. Trimming cost V 3 bases and J 6 bases, with 0 bases left between them. The CDR3 sequence is 11 residues long. CDR3: CASSDNSPLHF. CDR3 DNA: TGCGCCAGCAGTGATAATTCACCCCTCCACTTT.

This chain joins TRBV19 and TRBJ1-5; the match to TRBD1 covers 12 bases. Germline loops: CDR1 LNHDA, CDR2 SQIVND (reference sequence). The CDR3 has 17 residues. Losses at the gene ends were 3 bases for V and 7 bases for J; bases not matched to a gene: 10. DNA of the CDR3: TGTGCCAGTAGTATTGGAGCCGGGACAGGGGGCTTACAGCCCCAGCATTTT. It yields the protein CASSIGAGTGGLQPQHF.

V and J are TRBV5-1 and TRBJ2-1, with D perhaps given as TRBD1 or TRBD2 (5 bases each). V was cut by 0 bases and J by 5 bases, with 9 bases left in between. This CDR3 is 14 amino acids long. CDR1 is SGHRS, CDR2 YFSETQ, per germline. CDR3 amino acids: CASSLGGANNEQFF. The CDR3 coding sequence is TGCGCCAGCAGCTTGGGAGGGGCGAACAATGAGCAGTTCTTC. Looking up the rest from reference TRBV5-1 and TRBJ2-1 gives the full variable domain: KAGVTQTPRYLIKTRGQQVTLSCSPISGHRSVSWYQQTPGQGLQFLFEYFSETQRNKGNFPGRFSGRQFSNSRSEMNVSTLELGDSALYLCASSLGGANNEQFFGPGTRLTVL.

V and J are TRBV14 and TRBJ2-2, with D hard to call. Trimming removed 4 bases from V and 1 base from J, with 4 bases in between. In germline, CDR1 is SGHDN, CDR2 FVKESK. CDR3 length equals 13 residues. The CDR3 DNA reads as TGTGCCAGCAGCCTCAGGAACACCGGGGAGCTGTTTTTT. It translates to CASSLRNTGELFF.

This clone was detected once. This chain connects TRBV20-1 to TRBJ1-4, with D unclear. The V and J ends lost 5 bases and 6 bases respectively, with 7 bases between them. This CDR3 is 11 amino acids long. Germline CDR1 and CDR2: DFQATT and SNEGSKA (reference sequence). CDR3 nucleotides: TGCAGTGCTGGGCCCTATGAAAAACTGTTTTTT. Protein sequence: CSAGPYEKLFF.

The rearrangement joins TRBV7-9 to TRBJ2-2; 13 bases agree with TRBD2. Germline CDR1 SEHNR, CDR2 FQNEAQ (reference sequence). V lost 1 base to trimming and J lost 7 bases; unmatched junction nucleotides: 9. The CDR3 consists of 18 residues. CDR3 in amino acids: CASSLEATSGRFDGELFF. In nucleotides, the CDR3 is TGTGCCAGCAGCTTAGAGGCGACTAGCGGGAGGTTCGACGGGGAGCTGTTTTTT.

The V call is TRBV10-3, the J call TRBJ1-1; no clear D gene. Between the trimmed V and J ends, which lost 10 bases and 4 bases, there was a span of 16 bases. Germline assignment: CDR1 ENHRY and CDR2 SYGVKD. This CDR3 has 13 amino acids. CDR3 DNA sequence: TGTGCCACCCTAGGGAGGGAGGGCACTGAAGCTTTCTTT. Translating gives CATLGREGTEAFF.

The chain joins TRBV6-6 to TRBJ1-1, with D unclear. The CDR3 runs to 15 residues. The germline CDR1 and CDR2 sequences are MNHNY and SVGAGI (reference sequence). V was shortened by 5 bases and J by 5 bases, with 18 bases between the two germline ends. The CDR3: CASSNLGGGSTEAFF. In DNA form, the CDR3 reads TGTGCCAGCAGTAACTTGGGAGGCGGTAGTACTGAAGCTTTCTTT.

The V and J genes are TRBV29-1 and TRBJ2-6, with no clear D. Trimming took off 4 bases at V and 0 bases at J, with 4 bases between the two ends. Germline assignment: CDR1 SQVTM and CDR2 ANQGSEA. This CDR3 spans 13 amino acids. The CDR3 sequence is CSVADSGANVLTF. The DNA for the CDR3 is TGCAGCGTTGCGGACTCTGGGGCCAACGTCCTGACTTTC.

The CDR3 region has the DNA TGTGCCAGCGCGGTACTAGCGGGAGTCAATGAGCAGTTCTTC. Translating gives CASAVLAGVNEQFF. The chain has TRBV9 and TRBJ2-1, with 11 bases lining up with TRBD2. V gave up 7 bases and J gave up 6 bases; unmatched junction bases: 6. This CDR3 comprises 14 residues. The germline V gene encodes CDR1 SGDLS and CDR2 YYNGEE. Supplemented by reference TRBV9 and TRBJ2-1, the full variable domain reads DSGVTQTPKHLITATGQRVTLRCSPRSGDLSVYWYQQSLDQGLQFLIQYYNGEERAKGNILERFSAQQFPDLHSELNLSSLELGDSALYFCASAVLAGVNEQFFGPGTRLTVL.

This clone was recorded once. CDR3 coding DNA: TGTGCCAGCAGCTTATTCGGGGGGCCGGGGGTCAATCAGCCCCAGCATTTT. This codes for CASSLFGGPGVNQPQHF. The chain couples TRBV11-2 to TRBJ1-5; D is possibly TRBD1 (6 bases). The ends were cut back, 2 bases at V and 3 bases at J, with 17 bases in the middle. There are 17 residues in the CDR3. Germline CDR1 is SGHAT and CDR2 is FQNNGV.

The rearrangement uses TRBV6-1 and TRBJ2-1; D call uncertain. This CDR3 contains 15 residues. V lost 1 base to trimming and J lost 4 bases, with 11 bases between them. Germline loops: CDR1 MNHNS, CDR2 SASEGT. Here the CDR3 reads CASSEVWLKYNEQFF. CDR3 nucleotide sequence: TGTGCCAGCAGTGAAGTATGGTTAAAGTACAATGAGCAGTTCTTC.

The V call is TRBV2, the J call TRBJ2-1; 13 bases are a match to TRBD2. The junction had 5 bases not matched to a gene; V was cut back by 3 bases and J by 3 bases. The germline gives CDR1 SNHLY, CDR2 FYNNEI. This CDR3 is 17 amino acids long. This CDR3 reads CASSDGLAGDFYNEQFF. In DNA form, the CDR3 reads TGTGCCAGCAGTGACGGACTAGCGGGAGACTTCTACAATGAGCAGTTCTTC.

This clone was found a few times. The CDR3 nucleotides read TGTGCCAGCAGCTTGGGGGAGAGCAATCAGCCCCAGCATTTT. This gives the protein CASSLGESNQPQHF. This chain connects TRBV5-5 to TRBJ1-5; no firm D call. The CDR3 runs 14 residues. With 0 bases removed from V and 1 base from J, the gap between germline ends came to 5 bases. Per germline, CDR1 SGHKS and CDR2 YYEKEE (reference sequence).

This clone was seen a handful of times. The CDR3 bases are TGTGCCACCAGCAAAGCCGGGACAGTCTCTGGAAACACCATATATTTT. It yields the protein CATSKAGTVSGNTIYF. This rearrangement joins TRBV15 to TRBJ1-3, with 7 bases identical to TRBD1. J was trimmed by 0 bases and V by 4 bases; bases with no gene match: 6. Per the germline V gene, CDR1 is LNHNV and CDR2 is YYDKDF (reference sequence). The CDR3 extends over 16 amino acids. The variable domain in full, completed from reference TRBV15 and TRBJ1-3, reads DAMVIQNPRYQVTQFGKPVTLSCSQTLNHNVMYWYQQKSSQAPKLLFHYYDKDFNNEADTPDNFQSRRPNTSFCFLDIRSPGLGDTAMYLCATSKAGTVSGNTIYFGEGSWLTVV.

The rearrangement joins TRBV19 to TRBJ2-7, with TRBD2 identical over 7 bases. Germline V gene sequence: CDR1 LNHDA, CDR2 SQIVND (reference sequence). V shed 1 base and J 2 bases; nucleotides not matched to a gene: 8. This CDR3 region has 16 residues. CDR3 residues: CASSIGRAGTTYEQYF. DNA for the CDR3: TGTGCCAGTAGTATAGGAAGAGCGGGAACTACCTACGAGCAGTACTTC.

V and J are TRBV30 and TRBJ2-5; D gene unclear. Trimming removed 3 bases at V and 5 bases at J, with 10 bases between. Looked up from germline, CDR1 is GTSNPN and CDR2 is SVGIG (reference sequence). This CDR3 has 12 amino acids. The CDR3 bases are TGTGCCTGGAGCTGGGGTGGGGAGACCCAGTACTTC. Amino acid sequence: CAWSWGGETQYF. The full variable domain, rest sourced from reference TRBV30 and TRBJ2-5, is SQTIHQWPATLVQPVGSPLSLECTVEGTSNPNLYWYRQAAGRGLQLLFYSVGIGQISSEVPQNLSASRPQDRQFILSSKKLLLSDSGFYLCAWSWGGETQYFGPGTRLLVL.

This clone was recorded only once. The CDR3 region is CASRAGGYDTQYF. CDR3 DNA: TGTGCCAGCAGAGCGGGAGGGTATGATACGCAGTATTTT. The chain is built from TRBV25-1 and TRBJ2-3, with 10 nucleotides matching TRBD2. The germline V gene encodes CDR1 MGHDK and CDR2 SYGVNS. Trimming took 6 bases from V and 6 from J; bases not matched to a gene: 3. The CDR3 sequence is 13 residues long.

The chain joins TRBV12-5 to TRBJ2-7; D possibly corresponds to TRBD1 (5 bases). The CDR3 runs to 15 residues. Trimming took 2 bases from V and 6 from J, leaving 17 bases between them. Germline assignment: CDR1 LGHNT and CDR2 FRNRAP. CDR3: CASGLRTGSNGEQYF. In DNA form, the CDR3 reads TGTGCTAGTGGTTTGCGTACAGGTAGCAACGGCGAGCAGTACTTC.

The chain carries TRBV5-1 and TRBJ2-2; D might be TRBD2 (6 bases). Trimming pared 5 bases from V and 1 base from J, leaving 15 bases between. Germline lookup yields CDR1 SGHRS and CDR2 YFSETQ. There are 16 residues in the CDR3. CDR3 in amino acids: CASSYAGTLNTGELFF. Written as DNA, the CDR3 is TGCGCCAGCAGTTACGCCGGGACTTTGAACACCGGGGAGCTGTTTTTT.

In this sample, this clone turned up a few times. This chain connects TRBV27 to TRBJ2-1; D is ambiguous. This CDR3 contains 11 residues. V lost 9 bases and J 6 bases, leaving 9 bases between the germline ends. CDR1 MNHEY and CDR2 SMNVEV come from the germline V gene (reference sequence). The CDR3 protein is CARSVGNEQFF. The CDR3, as DNA: TGTGCCAGGTCCGTCGGCAATGAGCAGTTCTTC.

This clone has just one count. This rearrangement joins TRBV13 to TRBJ2-7; D is unclear. The V end was cut by 5 bases, the J end by 4 bases, with 6 bases between. CDR3 size: 11 residues. Germline loops: CDR1 PRHDT, CDR2 FYEKMQ (reference sequence). CDR3 protein: CASSNNYEQYF. In DNA, the CDR3 is TGTGCCAGCAGCAACAATTACGAGCAGTACTTC.

The chain links TRBV29-1 to TRBJ2-5, with a weak D call TRBD1 (6 bases). This CDR3 has 18 amino acids. CDR1 is SQVTM and CDR2 is ANQGSEA in the germline V gene. The V gene lost 2 bases and the J gene lost 1 base, with 23 bases spanning the gap. The CDR3 sequence: CSVERQGRRGWGQETQYF. CDR3 in DNA: TGCAGCGTTGAACGTCAGGGGCGACGCGGATGGGGCCAAGAGACCCAGTACTTC.

This sequence joins TRBV5-1 and TRBJ2-5; TRBD1 agrees at 11 bases. The ends lost 1 base at V and 5 bases at J; junction bases unmatched: 10. This CDR3 is built from 17 residues. Looked up from germline, CDR1 is SGHRS and CDR2 is YFSETQ. As DNA, the CDR3 is TGCGCCAGCAGCTTGAGGACAGGGGGCGCTTGGCAGGAGACCCAGTACTTC. Amino acids: CASSLRTGGAWQETQYF.

The chain couples TRBV10-3 to TRBJ2-5; no definite D call. The V end lost 0 bases, the J end lost 5 bases, and 4 bases lay between the germline ends. Germline loops: CDR1 ENHRY, CDR2 SYGVKD. The CDR3 has 12 residues. The CDR3 region is CAISESGETQYF. For the CDR3, the DNA is TGTGCCATCAGTGAGTCGGGTGAGACCCAGTACTTC.